What follows are 28 T cell receptor beta chains derived from one specimen sequenced in a study of identical twins. TCRdb reanalysed the 5' RACE reads using MiXCR and keeps one entry per CDR3 protein. The repertoire includes about 220,000 distinct CDR3 sequences, approximately 9% of them detected once, and roughly 5% sits in the top ten. The specimen was memory (CD45RO+) T cells sorted from blood. These receptors were taken from a woman under 30 in good health.

The chain joins TRBV20-1 to TRBJ1-4, with D uncertain. Trimming removed 3 bases at V and 8 bases at J, with 13 bases between. Germline lookup yields CDR1 DFQATT and CDR2 SNEGSKA (reference sequence). The CDR3 has 13 residues. DNA of the CDR3: TGCAGTGCTAGGACCCACAACCAAGAAAAACTGTTTTTT. Translated, it gives CSARTHNQEKLFF.

This clonotype was detected only a few times. V and J are TRBV6-2 or TRBV6-3 and TRBJ2-1, with 7 positions matching TRBD2. Germline CDR1 is MNHEY and CDR2 is SVGEGT. V shed 6 bases, J shed 0 bases, and the junction held 14 bases outside the gene matches. The CDR3 is 18 residues long. The CDR3 DNA reads as TGTGCCAGCAGCCCCCGGACTAGTTCCCGAAGCTCCTACAATGAGCAGTTCTTC. It is translated as CASSPRTSSRSSYNEQFF.

Many counts were recorded for this clonotype. The chain recombines TRBV12-3 or TRBV12-4 with TRBJ2-7, with 7 bases fitting TRBD1. This CDR3 contains 16 residues. J was trimmed by 8 bases and V by 2 bases; bases with no gene match: 15. This chain's CDR3 is CASSLRGLQGDKKQYF. The CDR3 DNA follows: TGTGCCAGCAGTTTACGTGGCCTCCAGGGGGATAAGAAGCAGTACTTC.

This clonotype was recorded a few times. J is TRBJ2-7 and V is TRBV7-2; tentative D call: TRBD2 (6 bases). Trimming stripped 1 base from V and 4 bases from J, with 14 bases between. Germline V gene lookup returns CDR1 SGHTA and CDR2 FQGNSA. This CDR3 is built from 15 residues. In nucleotides, the CDR3 is TGTGCCAGCAGCTTAGGGGGTGCCGGGGGTTACGAGCAGTACTTC. It codes for CASSLGGAGGYEQYF.

This clonotype has ten or more counts. This chain uses TRBV10-3 with TRBJ2-1; weak D call: TRBD2 (5 bases). The CDR3 runs to 12 residues. V lost 6 bases, J lost 7 bases, and 10 bases lay in between. Germline loops: CDR1 ENHRY, CDR2 SYGVKD. The CDR3 sequence is CAISQRNNEQFF. The CDR3 region has the DNA TGTGCCATCAGCCAGCGGAATAATGAGCAGTTCTTC.

This sequence joins TRBV10-3 and TRBJ2-3; D may be TRBD2 (6 bases). With 2 bases removed from V and 2 bases from J, the gap between germline ends came to 14 bases. CDR1 and CDR2 from the germline V gene are ENHRY and SYGVKD. The CDR3 runs 16 residues. The CDR3, as DNA: TGTGCCATCAGTGAGGGCCGCGGGAAGAACACAGATACGCAGTATTTT. This gives the protein CAISEGRGKNTDTQYF.

Within the sample, this clonotype is medium-sized. CDR3 coding DNA: TGTGCCACCGGAGCTGTAGCGGGGGACCGCACAGATACGCAGTATTTT. This sequence encodes CATGAVAGDRTDTQYF. V and J are TRBV15 and TRBJ2-3, with 9 bases aligning to TRBD2. Per the germline V gene, CDR1 is LNHNV and CDR2 is YYDKDF (reference sequence). This CDR3 is 16 amino acids long. Trimming cost V 8 bases and J 1 base; bases outside gene matches: 10. Supplemented by reference TRBV15 and TRBJ2-3, the full variable domain reads DAMVIQNPRYQVTQFGKPVTLSCSQTLNHNVMYWYQQKSSQAPKLLFHYYDKDFNNEADTPDNFQSRRPNTSFCFLDIRSPGLGDTAMYLCATGAVAGDRTDTQYFGPGTRLTVL.

The chain is built from TRBV12-3 or TRBV12-4 and TRBJ1-5; D is undetermined. Trimming removed 2 bases from V and 7 bases from J, with 9 bases in between. The CDR3 is 13 residues long. The CDR3 protein is CASSLRPGQPQHF. DNA of the CDR3: TGTGCCAGCAGTTTACGGCCAGGACAGCCCCAGCATTTT.

V gene TRBV6-1 combines with J gene TRBJ2-6; unclear D gene. This CDR3 contains 19 residues. V was pared by 5 bases and J by 0 bases, with 20 bases between. Germline-derived CDR1 and CDR2 are MNHNS and SASEGT. CDR3 nucleotide sequence: TGTGCCAGCAGTCAACACAGAGGCTTCGTCTCCTCTGGGGCCAACGTCCTGACTTTC. Protein sequence: CASSQHRGFVSSGANVLTF.

The rearrangement links TRBV5-4 to TRBJ2-1; D gene ambiguous. V gave up 0 bases and J gave up 9 bases, with 10 bases separating them. The CDR3 is 13 residues long. Germline values: CDR1 SGHNT, CDR2 YYREEE (reference sequence). CDR3 DNA: TGTGCCAGCAGCTTGGTTGTCGATACTGAGCAGTTCTTC. Amino acids: CASSLVVDTEQFF.

This clonotype has only a few counts. J is TRBJ2-4 and V is TRBV29-1; TRBD1 matches at 7 bases. The junction had 12 bases not matched to a gene; V was cut back by 4 bases and J by 6 bases. The length of the CDR3 is 15 residues. The V gene's germline CDR1 is SQVTM and CDR2 ANQGSEA. CDR3 in amino acids: CSVVLGDRASNIQYF. In nucleotides, the CDR3 is TGCAGCGTTGTATTGGGTGACAGGGCGTCAAACATTCAGTACTTC.

The V and J genes are TRBV20-1 and TRBJ2-5; 12 nucleotides align to TRBD2. V gave up 3 bases and J gave up 5 bases; unmatched junction bases: 4. The length of the CDR3 is 14 residues. The germline CDR1 and CDR2 sequences are DFQATT and SNEGSKA (reference sequence). The CDR3 loop reads CSASGTSGLETQYF. DNA for the CDR3: TGCAGTGCTAGCGGGACTAGCGGGTTGGAGACCCAGTACTTC.

This clonotype was counted a few times. The chain recombines TRBV18 with TRBJ2-7, with 10 bases matching TRBD2. The ends lost 5 bases at V and 0 bases at J; junction bases unmatched: 4. Germline V gene data show CDR1 as KGHSH and CDR2 as LQKENI. The CDR3 consists of 15 residues. CDR3 protein: CASSGAGGPSYEQYF. As DNA, the CDR3 is TGTGCCAGCTCAGGAGCGGGAGGGCCCTCCTACGAGCAGTACTTC.

This clonotype has more than one count but fewer than ten. V gene TRBV11-3 combines with J gene TRBJ1-4; 7 bases are shared with TRBD1. This CDR3 is built from 13 residues. The germline V gene encodes CDR1 SGHNT and CDR2 YENEEA. Trimming removed 0 bases from V and 11 bases from J; junction bases left unmatched: 3. CDR3 bases: TGTGCCAGCAGCTTAGACCGGGACAGCAAACTGTTTTTT. Its translation is CASSLDRDSKLFF.

The CDR3 DNA follows: TGTGCCAGCAGAAATCGAATTGGGGCTTTCTTT. Translating it yields CASRNRIGAFF. The J gene is TRBJ1-1, the V gene TRBV12-3 or TRBV12-4; D is unresolved. Between the trimmed V and J ends, which lost 6 bases and 11 bases, there was a span of 13 bases. The CDR3 covers 11 residues.

The rearrangement uses TRBV29-1 and TRBJ2-2; the D call may be TRBD1 or TRBD2 (5 bases each). V dropped 8 bases and J dropped 17 bases, with 24 bases sitting between them. This CDR3 region has 12 residues. Germline V CDR1 and CDR2: SQVTM, ANQGSEA. The CDR3 nucleotides are TGCAGCTACCCCACCAGGGCCGGGGAGCCTTTTTTT. It yields the protein CSYPTRAGEPFF.

This chain connects TRBV30 to TRBJ2-1; TRBD2 is a possible D gene (5 bases). Trimming cost V 3 bases and J 7 bases, with 10 bases left between them. The CDR3 totals 12 residues. The germline V gene encodes CDR1 GTSNPN and CDR2 SVGIG (reference sequence). CDR3 DNA: TGTGCCTGGAGCCTCACTAGTAATGAGCAGTTCTTC. Amino acid sequence: CAWSLTSNEQFF.

This clonotype was found a few times. The chain links TRBV7-2 to TRBJ2-7, with 9 nucleotides matching TRBD2. J lost 3 bases, V lost 4 bases, and 7 bases had no gene match. The V gene's germline CDR1 is SGHTA and CDR2 FQGNSA. This CDR3 has 15 residues. The CDR3 nucleotides read TGTGCCAGCAGCTCAGCCGGGACTAGCTACTACGAGCAGTACTTC. Amino acid sequence: CASSSAGTSYYEQYF. Together with reference TRBV7-2 and TRBJ2-7, the CDR3 gives the full variable domain: GAGVSQSPSNKVTEKGKDVELRCDPISGHTALYWYRQSLGQGLEFLIYFQGNSAPDKSGLPSDRFSAERTGGSVSTLTIQRTQQEDSAVYLCASSSAGTSYYEQYFGPGTRLTVT.

The sample holds one count of this clonotype. This chain connects TRBV7-2 to TRBJ1-1, with D unclear. V was cut by 4 bases and J by 3 bases, with 18 bases left in between. Germline V lookup: CDR1 SGHTA, CDR2 FQGNSA. The CDR3 extends over 16 amino acids. Written as DNA, the CDR3 is TGTGCCAGCAGCTCGTACCGGTATGCGGGCGACACTGAAGCTTTCTTT. Translation gives CASSSYRYAGDTEAFF.

Many counts were recorded for this clonotype. CDR3 sequence (DNA): TGCAGTGCTAGAGCTGGGGGGGAGACCCAGTACTTC. It encodes CSARAGGETQYF. The chain has TRBV20-1 and TRBJ2-5; D is perhaps TRBD2 (6 bases). Germline V gives CDR1 DFQATT, CDR2 SNEGSKA (reference sequence). V was pared by 1 base and J by 5 bases, with 8 bases between. This CDR3 spans 12 amino acids.

V is TRBV10-1 and J is TRBJ2-1; D uncertain. V was shortened by 3 bases and J by 9 bases, with 12 bases between the two germline ends. This CDR3 is 13 amino acids long. The V gene's germline CDR1 is WNHNN and CDR2 SYGVQD (reference sequence). The CDR3 spells CASSDWNGGEQFF. The CDR3 region has the DNA TGCGCCAGCAGTGACTGGAATGGTGGTGAGCAGTTCTTC.

This clonotype was found a few times. The genes are TRBV20-1 and TRBJ2-3; D is perhaps TRBD1 or TRBD2 (6 bases each). Germline-derived CDR1 and CDR2 are DFQATT and SNEGSKA (reference sequence). This CDR3 region has 16 residues. The ends were cut back, 4 bases at V and 2 bases at J, with 19 bases in the middle. CDR3 bases: TGCAGTGCTACCCTTGTGACGGGGGCCCTCACAGATACGCAGTATTTT. It codes for CSATLVTGALTDTQYF.

V is TRBV19 and J is TRBJ1-6; a weak D match, TRBD1 (5 bases). The CDR3 has 15 residues. Looked up from germline, CDR1 is LNHDA and CDR2 is SQIVND (reference sequence). V was trimmed by 7 bases and J by 10 bases, leaving 20 bases between them. CDR3 protein: CASKVGAGGYSPLHF. DNA for the CDR3: TGTGCCAGTAAAGTTGGTGCCGGGGGGTACTCACCCCTCCACTTT.

This clonotype was counted many times. The chain couples TRBV18 to TRBJ2-7; no firm D call. CDR3 length equals 12 residues. Trimming pared 6 bases from V and 2 bases from J, leaving 8 bases between. Per germline, CDR1 KGHSH and CDR2 LQKENI. The CDR3 reads CASSLQAYEQYF. The CDR3 DNA reads TGTGCCAGCTCGCTCCAAGCCTACGAGCAGTACTTC.

This clonotype was seen more than once but under ten times. The chain uses TRBV25-1 and TRBJ2-1; 11 bases are shared with TRBD2. The CDR3 spans 16 residues. Germline V gives CDR1 MGHDK, CDR2 SYGVNS. Germline trimming cut 1 base from V and 8 bases from J; bases unmatched to any gene: 7. The CDR3 sequence: CASSEFELAGVYEQFF. The CDR3 DNA reads as TGTGCCAGCAGTGAATTTGAACTAGCGGGAGTATATGAGCAGTTCTTC.

In this sample, this clonotype turned up a few times. The chain couples TRBV6-1 to TRBJ2-1; D gene uncertain. V lost 3 bases, J lost 7 bases, and 10 bases lay in between. CDR3 length: 13 residues. Germline values: CDR1 MNHNS, CDR2 SASEGT. The CDR3 region has the DNA TGTGCCAGCAGTGACCCAAATATTAATGAGCAGTTCTTC. It translates to CASSDPNINEQFF.

This clonotype showed up just a few times. The chain has TRBV7-9 and TRBJ2-3; D is tentatively TRBD1 or TRBD2 (5 bases each). In germline, CDR1 is SEHNR, CDR2 FQNEAQ (reference sequence). V was cut by 2 bases and J by 6 bases, with 12 bases left in between. The CDR3 covers 14 residues. The DNA of the CDR3 is TGTGCCAGCAGCTTAAATCGGGGACGGGATACGCAGTATTTT. It translates to CASSLNRGRDTQYF.

The rearrangement links TRBV20-1 to TRBJ2-7, with 8 bases aligning to TRBD1. V lost 5 bases and J lost 2; bases outside the gene matches: 5. The CDR3 covers 13 residues. Germline V gene lookup returns CDR1 DFQATT and CDR2 SNEGSKA (reference sequence). The CDR3 nucleotides are TGCAGTGCTTGGACAGGGACAGCCTACGAGCAGTACTTC. Amino acids: CSAWTGTAYEQYF.